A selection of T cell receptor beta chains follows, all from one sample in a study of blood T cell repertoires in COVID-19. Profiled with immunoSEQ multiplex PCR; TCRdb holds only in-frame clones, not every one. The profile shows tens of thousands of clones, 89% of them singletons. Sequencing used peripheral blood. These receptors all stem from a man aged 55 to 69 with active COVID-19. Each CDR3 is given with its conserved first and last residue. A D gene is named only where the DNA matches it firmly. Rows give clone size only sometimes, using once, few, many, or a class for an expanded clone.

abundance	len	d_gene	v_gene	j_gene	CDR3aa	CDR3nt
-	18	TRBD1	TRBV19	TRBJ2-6	CASSTATGSDSGANVLTF	TGTGCCAGTAGTACCGCGACAGGGTCCGACTCTGGGGCCAACGTCCTGACTTTC
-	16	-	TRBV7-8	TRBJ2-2	CASSLVGGEVAGELFF	TGTGCCAGCAGCTTAGTGGGGGGAGAGGTCGCCGGGGAGCTGTTTTTT
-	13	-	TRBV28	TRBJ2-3	CASSLPYTDTQYF	TGTGCCAGCAGTTTGCCCTACACAGATACGCAGTATTTT
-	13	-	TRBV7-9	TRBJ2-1	CASSLNRGNEQFF	TGTGCCAGCAGCTTAAATAGAGGGAATGAGCAGTTCTTC
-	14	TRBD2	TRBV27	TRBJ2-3	CASSPRTRADTQYF	TGTGCCAGCAGTCCCCGGACTAGAGCAGATACGCAGTATTTT
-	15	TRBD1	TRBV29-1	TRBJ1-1	CSVDPGGKMNTEAFF	TGCAGCGTTGATCCAGGGGGAAAAATGAACACTGAAGCTTTCTTT
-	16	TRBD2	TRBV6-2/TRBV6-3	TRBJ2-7	CASSSLLAGVSYEQYF	TGTGCCAGCAGTTCCCTCCTAGCGGGAGTCTCCTACGAGCAGTACTTC
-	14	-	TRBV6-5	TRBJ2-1	CASSKQGGHDEQFF	TGTGCCAGCAGTAAACAGGGTGGGCACGATGAGCAGTTCTTC
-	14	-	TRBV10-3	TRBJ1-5	CAIGETGDNQPQHF	TGTGCCATCGGCGAAACAGGAGACAATCAGCCCCAGCATTTT
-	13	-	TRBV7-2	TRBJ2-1	CASSSRQSGEQFF	TGTGCCAGCAGCTCTAGACAGTCCGGTGAGCAGTTCTTC
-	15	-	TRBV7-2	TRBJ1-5	CASSLVGYSNQPQHF	TGTGCCAGCAGCTTAGTCGGGTATAGCAATCAGCCCCAGCATTTT
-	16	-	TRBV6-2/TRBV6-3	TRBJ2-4	CASSYPPRRAKNIQYF	TGTGCCAGCAGTTACCCTCCCCGGCGGGCCAAAAACATTCAGTACTTC
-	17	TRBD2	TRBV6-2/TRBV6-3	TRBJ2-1	CASSHPTSGRSYNEQFF	TGTGCCAGCAGCCATCCGACTAGCGGGAGGTCCTACAATGAGCAGTTCTTC
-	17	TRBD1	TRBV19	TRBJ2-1	CASSIAHRGLKSNEQFF	TGTGCCAGTAGTATAGCCCACAGGGGGCTAAAGTCCAATGAGCAGTTCTTC
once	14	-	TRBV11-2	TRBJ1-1	CASSLVGGFGEAFF	TGTGCCAGCAGCTTAGTTGGAGGGTTCGGGGAAGCTTTCTTT
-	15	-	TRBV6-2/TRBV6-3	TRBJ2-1	CASSYEYARYNEQFF	TGTGCCAGCAGTTACGAATATGCGCGCTACAATGAGCAGTTCTTC
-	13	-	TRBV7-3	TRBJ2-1	CASSVPGNNEQFF	TGTGCCAGCAGCGTACCAGGGAACAATGAGCAGTTCTTC
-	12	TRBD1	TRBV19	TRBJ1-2	CASSDRGPGYTF	TGTGCCAGTTCTGACAGGGGGCCTGGCTACACCTTC
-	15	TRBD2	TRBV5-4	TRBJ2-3	CASSPLAGSTDTQYF	TGTGCCAGCAGCCCTCTAGCGGGAAGCACAGATACGCAGTATTTT
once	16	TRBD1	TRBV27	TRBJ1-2	CASGKIPGQINYGYTF	TGTGCCAGCGGAAAGATTCCGGGACAGATTAACTATGGCTACACCTTC
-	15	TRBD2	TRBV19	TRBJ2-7	CATTRASGSSGEQYF	TGTGCCACCACGCGGGCTAGCGGGAGTTCTGGGGAGCAGTACTTC
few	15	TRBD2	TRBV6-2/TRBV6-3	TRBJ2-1	CASSTTSGAYNEQFF	TGTGCCAGCAGTACTACTAGCGGAGCTTACAATGAGCAGTTCTTC
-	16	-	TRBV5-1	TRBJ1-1	CASSSDPGTTNTEAFF	TGCGCCAGCAGCTCTGATCCCGGGACAACGAACACTGAAGCTTTCTTT
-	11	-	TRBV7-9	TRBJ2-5	CASSSQETQYF	TGTGCCAGCAGTTCTCAGGAGACCCAGTACTTC
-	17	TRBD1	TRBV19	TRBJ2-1	CASIDRGVKGPYNEQFF	TGTGCCAGTATTGACAGGGGCGTCAAAGGCCCCTACAATGAGCAGTTCTTC
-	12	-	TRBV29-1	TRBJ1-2	CSVGAGNYGYTF	TGCAGCGTTGGGGCTGGGAACTATGGCTACACCTTC
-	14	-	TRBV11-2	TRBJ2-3	CASSLLPSTDTQYF	TGTGCCAGCAGCTTACTCCCGAGCACAGATACGCAGTATTTT
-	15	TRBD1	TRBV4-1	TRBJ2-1	CASSQGTGGNNEQFF	TGCGCCAGCAGCCAAGGGACAGGGGGCAACAATGAGCAGTTCTTC
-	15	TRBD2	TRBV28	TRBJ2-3	CASSFLAGGPDTQYF	TGTGCCAGCAGCTTTCTAGCGGGAGGGCCAGATACGCAGTATTTT
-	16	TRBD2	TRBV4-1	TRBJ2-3	CASSQGTSGRSDTQYF	TGCGCCAGCAGCCAAGGTACTAGCGGGAGGTCAGATACGCAGTATTTT
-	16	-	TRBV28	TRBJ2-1	CASSWRKGGPYNEQFF	TGTGCCAGCAGTTGGCGGAAGGGGGGGCCCTACAATGAGCAGTTCTTC
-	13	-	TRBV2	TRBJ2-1	CASILSRDNEQFF	TGTGCCAGCATTTTATCCAGGGACAATGAGCAGTTCTTC
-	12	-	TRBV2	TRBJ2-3	CASAGFTDTQYF	TGTGCCAGCGCGGGGTTCACAGATACGCAGTATTTT
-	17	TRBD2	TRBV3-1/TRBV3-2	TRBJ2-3	CASSPPSGRAQGDTQYF	TGTGCCAGCAGCCCCCCTAGCGGGAGGGCGCAGGGAGATACGCAGTATTTT
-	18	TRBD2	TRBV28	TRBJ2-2	CASSFIELAGADTGELFF	TGTGCCAGCAGTTTTATCGAACTAGCGGGAGCGGATACCGGGGAGCTGTTTTTT
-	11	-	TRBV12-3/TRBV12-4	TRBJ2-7	CASSPGDEQYF	TGTGCCAGCAGCCCCGGGGACGAGCAGTACTTC
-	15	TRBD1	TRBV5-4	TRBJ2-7	CASSLPGGSGSPTYF	TGTGCCAGCAGCTTGCCAGGGGGCTCCGGCTCCCCTACGTACTTC
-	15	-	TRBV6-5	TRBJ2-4	CASSQSVQLQNIQYF	TGTGCCAGCAGTCAATCGGTCCAACTTCAAAACATTCAGTACTTC
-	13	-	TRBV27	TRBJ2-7	CASRPTGPYEQYF	TGTGCCAGCAGGCCTACAGGGCCTTACGAGCAGTACTTC
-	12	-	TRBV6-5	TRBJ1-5	CASRGGNQPQHF	TGTGCCAGCCGGGGAGGGAACCAGCCCCAGCATTTT
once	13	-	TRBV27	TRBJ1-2	CASSRTPNYGYTF	TGTGCCAGCAGTCGGACACCCAACTATGGCTACACCTTC
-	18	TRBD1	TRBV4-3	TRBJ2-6	CASSQFGTGSAGANVLTF	TGCGCCAGCAGCCAATTCGGGACAGGGTCTGCTGGGGCCAACGTCCTGACTTTC
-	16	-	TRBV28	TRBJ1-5	CASSSNSLISNQPQHF	TGTGCCAGCAGTTCGAACAGTCTAATTAGCAATCAGCCCCAGCATTTT
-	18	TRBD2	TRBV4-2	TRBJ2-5	CASSQRLAGGVSGETQYF	TGTGCCAGCAGCCAAAGACTAGCGGGAGGAGTCTCCGGAGAGACCCAGTACTTC
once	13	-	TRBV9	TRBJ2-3	CASSVFSTDTQYF	TGTGCCAGCAGCGTATTCTCCACAGATACGCAGTATTTT
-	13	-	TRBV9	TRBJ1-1	CASSVQGDTEAFF	TGTGCCAGCAGCGTACAGGGCGACACTGAAGCTTTCTTT
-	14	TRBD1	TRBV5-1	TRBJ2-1	CASSLLTGGNEQFF	TGCGCCAGCAGCTTGTTAACAGGGGGGAATGAGCAGTTCTTC
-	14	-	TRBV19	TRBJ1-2	CASSVAGGNYGYTF	TGTGCCAGTAGTGTGGCGGGGGGGAACTATGGCTACACCTTC
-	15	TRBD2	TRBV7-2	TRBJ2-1	CASSPAGGPFNEQFF	TGTGCCAGCAGCCCAGCGGGAGGGCCGTTCAATGAGCAGTTCTTC
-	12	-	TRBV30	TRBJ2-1	CAWSMLGEVQFF	TGTGCCTGGAGTATGCTCGGGGAGGTGCAGTTCTTC